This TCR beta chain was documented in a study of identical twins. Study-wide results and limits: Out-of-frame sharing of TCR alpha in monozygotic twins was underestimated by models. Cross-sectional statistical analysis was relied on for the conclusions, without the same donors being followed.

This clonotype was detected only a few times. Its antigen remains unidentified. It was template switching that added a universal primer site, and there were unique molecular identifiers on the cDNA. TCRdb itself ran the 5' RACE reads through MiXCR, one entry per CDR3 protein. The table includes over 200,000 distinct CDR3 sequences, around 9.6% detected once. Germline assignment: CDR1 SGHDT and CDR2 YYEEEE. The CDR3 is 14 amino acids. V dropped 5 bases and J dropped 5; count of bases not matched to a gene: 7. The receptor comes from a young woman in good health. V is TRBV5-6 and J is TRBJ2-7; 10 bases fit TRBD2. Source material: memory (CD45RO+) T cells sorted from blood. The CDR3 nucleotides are TGTGCCAGCAGACCTAGCGGGGGAAGCAACGAGCAGTACTTC. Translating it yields CASRPSGGSNEQYF. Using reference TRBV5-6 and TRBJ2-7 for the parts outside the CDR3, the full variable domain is DAGVTQSPTHLIKTRGQQVTLRCSPKSGHDTVSWYQQALGQGPQFIFQYYEEEERQRGNFPDRFSGHQFPNYSSELNVNALLLGDSALYLCASRPSGGSNEQYFGPGTRLTVT.